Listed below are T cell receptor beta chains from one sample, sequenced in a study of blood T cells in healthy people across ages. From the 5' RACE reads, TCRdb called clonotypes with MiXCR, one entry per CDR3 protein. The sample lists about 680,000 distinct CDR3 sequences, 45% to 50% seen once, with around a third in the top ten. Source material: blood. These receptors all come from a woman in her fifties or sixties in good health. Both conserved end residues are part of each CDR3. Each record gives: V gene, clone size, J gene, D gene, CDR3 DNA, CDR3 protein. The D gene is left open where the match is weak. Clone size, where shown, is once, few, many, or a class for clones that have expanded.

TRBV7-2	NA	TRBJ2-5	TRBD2	TGTGCCTGCAGCCGCTCCCTAGCGGGAGAGACCCAGTACTTC	CACSRSLAGETQYF
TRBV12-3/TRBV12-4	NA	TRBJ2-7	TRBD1	TGTGCCAGCAGCCGGGGACAGTTAAGCTACGAGCAGTACTTC	CASSRGQLSYEQYF
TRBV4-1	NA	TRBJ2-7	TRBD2	TGCGCCAGCAGCCAAGATCCCCGACTAGCGGACTACGAGCAGTACTTC	CASSQDPRLADYEQYF
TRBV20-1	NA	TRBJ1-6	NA	TGCAGTGCTAGAGTCGGCAGGTTCGCCTCTAATTCACCCCTCCACTTT	CSARVGRFASNSPLHF
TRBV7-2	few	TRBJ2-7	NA	TGTGCCAGCAGCTTAGTCGGGAGTGGTTACGAGCAGTACTTC	CASSLVGSGYEQYF
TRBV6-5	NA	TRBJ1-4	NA	TGTGCCAGCAGTCCAAAAGAACCGGGCGGGACCAAACTGTTTTTT	CASSPKEPGGTKLFF
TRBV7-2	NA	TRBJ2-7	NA	TGTGCCGGCAGCCGTACCTCCTACGAGCAGTACTTC	CAGSRTSYEQYF
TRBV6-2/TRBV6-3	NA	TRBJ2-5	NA	TGTGCCAGCAGTTACTCGAAAGTCGGGAGAACAGAGACCCAGTACTTC	CASSYSKVGRTETQYF
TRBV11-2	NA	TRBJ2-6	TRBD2	TGTGCCAGCAGGATTGGGTTAGCGGGAGAAAGATCTGGGGCCAACGTCCTGACTTTC	CASRIGLAGERSGANVLTF
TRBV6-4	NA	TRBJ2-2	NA	TGTGCCAGCAGTGGTAGTGAGGCTGGGGAGCTGTTTTTT	CASSGSEAGELFF
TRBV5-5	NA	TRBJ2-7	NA	TGTGCCAGCAGCTTCGCTCCGGTGGAAGCTACGAGCGAGCAGTACTTC	CASSFAPVEATSEQYF
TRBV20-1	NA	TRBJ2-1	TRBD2	TGCAGTCCAACAACTAGCGGGAGGGGGGGGTACAATGAGCAGTTCTTC	CSPTTSGRGGYNEQFF
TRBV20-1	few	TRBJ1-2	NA	TGCAGTGCTAGAGATGAAGGGAACTATGGCTACACCTTC	CSARDEGNYGYTF
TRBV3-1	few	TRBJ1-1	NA	TGTGCCAGCAGCCAAGAGTGGACTGAAGCTTTCTTT	CASSQEWTEAFF
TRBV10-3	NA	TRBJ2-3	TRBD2	TGTGCCATCAGGATGGACGGGAGGACAGATACGCAGTATTTT	CAIRMDGRTDTQYF
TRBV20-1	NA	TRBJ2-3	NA	TGCAGTGCTGGGGGGGCCGAGGGAGGGCTTGGAGATACGCAGTATTTT	CSAGGAEGGLGDTQYF
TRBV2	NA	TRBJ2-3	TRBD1	TGTGCCAGCATTCCGGACAGGGCATTTACAGATACGCAGTATTTT	CASIPDRAFTDTQYF
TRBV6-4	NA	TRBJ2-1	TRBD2	TGTGCCAACTCGACCCGTTTTGAACTAGCGGGAGGAGAGCAGTTCTTC	CANSTRFELAGGEQFF
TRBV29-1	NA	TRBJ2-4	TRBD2	TGCAGCGTGTTGACTAGCGTCTCCCGAGAGCAGTACTTC	CSVLTSVSREQYF
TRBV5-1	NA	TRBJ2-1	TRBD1	TGCGCCAGCAGCTTGGCCAACAGGGGACCATACAATGAGCAGTTCTTC	CASSLANRGPYNEQFF
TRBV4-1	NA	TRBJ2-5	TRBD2	TGCGCCAGCAGCCGCAGCCCTATAGCGGGGCCCCAGAATGAGCAGTACTTC	CASSRSPIAGPQNEQYF
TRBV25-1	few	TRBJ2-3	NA	TGTGCCAGCAGTGTGCGTCTAGCTCGGGCAGATACGCAGTATTTT	CASSVRLARADTQYF
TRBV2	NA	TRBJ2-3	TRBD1	TGTGCCAGCAGTGAAGCAGCGACAGGGGCCACAGATACGCAGTATTTT	CASSEAATGATDTQYF
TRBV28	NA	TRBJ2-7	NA	TGTGCCAGCAGCGTACAGTACGAGCAGTACTTC	CASSVQYEQYF
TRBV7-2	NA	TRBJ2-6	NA	TGTGCCAGCAGCTTAGGTGCGACCGACTCTGAGGCCAACGTCCTGACTTTC	CASSLGATDSEANVLTF
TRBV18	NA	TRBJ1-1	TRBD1	TGTGCCAGCTCAATGACCGGGACAGGGAACACTGAAGCTTTCTTT	CASSMTGTGNTEAFF
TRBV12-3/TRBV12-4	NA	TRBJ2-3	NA	TGTGCCAGCAGTCGATCCGGGACAAGGGTTCGTACAGATACGCAGTATTTT	CASSRSGTRVRTDTQYF
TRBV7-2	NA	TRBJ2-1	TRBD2	TGTGCCAGCAGCCTATGGACTAGCTACAATGAGCAGTTCTTC	CASSLWTSYNEQFF
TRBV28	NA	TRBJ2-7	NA	TGTGCCAGCAGTCCGCCAGCCACCTACGAGCAGTACTTC	CASSPPATYEQYF
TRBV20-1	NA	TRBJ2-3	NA	TGCAGTGCTAGACCCCTGGGACGGGTGTCAGATACGCAGTATTTT	CSARPLGRVSDTQYF
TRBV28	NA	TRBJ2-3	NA	TGTGCCAGCAGGAACTACGGGACTAGCACAGATACGCAGTATTTT	CASRNYGTSTDTQYF
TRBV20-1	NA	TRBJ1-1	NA	TGCAGTGCACTGTACCAAGCGAACACTGAAGCTTTCTTT	CSALYQANTEAFF
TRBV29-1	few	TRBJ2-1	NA	TGCAGCCAACGCAGGGCCTCCTACAATGAGCAGTTCTTC	CSQRRASYNEQFF
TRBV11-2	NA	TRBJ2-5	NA	TGTGCCAGCAGCCCCTCAGGCGGGCGAAGTGGGCAAGAGACCCAGTACTTC	CASSPSGGRSGQETQYF
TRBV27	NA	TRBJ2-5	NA	TGTGCCAGCAGTCCCACCCGCTATAAGACCCAGTACTTC	CASSPTRYKTQYF
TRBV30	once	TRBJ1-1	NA	TGTGCCTGGAGTTTAAGCCCGGCGGCTTTCTTT	CAWSLSPAAFF
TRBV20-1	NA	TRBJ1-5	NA	TGCAGTGCTAGAGATCTCCGGGACCTCTATCAGCCCCAGCATTTT	CSARDLRDLYQPQHF
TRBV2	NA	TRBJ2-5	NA	TGTGCCAGCAGTAGGGAGGCGAAAGAGACCCAGTACTTC	CASSREAKETQYF
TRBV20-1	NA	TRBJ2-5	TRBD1	TGCAGTTGTACAGGGGATAATGAGCAGTACTTC	CSCTGDNEQYF
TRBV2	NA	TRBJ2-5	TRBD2	TGTGCCAGCGCAAAGGGGATGGCGGGGGGTCAGGAGACCCAGTACTTC	CASAKGMAGGQETQYF
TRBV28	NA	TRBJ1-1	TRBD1	TGTGCCAGCAGCTTGGTCATGACAGGGAGCACTGAAGCTTTCTTT	CASSLVMTGSTEAFF
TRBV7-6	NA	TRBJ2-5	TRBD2	TGTGCCAGCAGCTTAGCGAACATAAAGCGGGACGTGCAAGAGACCCAGTACTTC	CASSLANIKRDVQETQYF
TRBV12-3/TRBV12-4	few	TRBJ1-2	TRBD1	TGTGCCAGCATGCCGGGACAGGGCTATGGCTACACCTTC	CASMPGQGYGYTF
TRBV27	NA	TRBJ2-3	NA	TGTGCCAGTCTCGGGCAGAACTCAGATACGCAGTATTTT	CASLGQNSDTQYF
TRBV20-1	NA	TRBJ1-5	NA	TGCAGTGCTAGAGATTGGGAGGGGCCTCTAAATCAGCCCCAGCATTTT	CSARDWEGPLNQPQHF